This entry lists 21 T cell receptor beta chains sequenced from one sample in a study of blood T cell repertoires in COVID-19. Measured with immunoSEQ multiplex PCR; TCRdb has only the in-frame clones, and not every one. The sample holds a few hundred thousand clones, about 89% seen once. Sequenced sample: peripheral blood. The receptors shown here come from a woman aged 30 to 39 with COVID-19, enrolled during active disease.

The gene calls are TRBV6-5 and TRBJ1-6, with a weak D call TRBD1 (5 bases). Germline values: CDR1 MNHEY, CDR2 SVGAGI. The length of the CDR3 is 14 residues. Trimming cost V 7 bases and J 7 bases, with 14 bases left between them. The CDR3 here is CASTSPDRNSPLHF. The DNA of the CDR3 is TGTGCCAGCACCTCCCCCGACAGAAATTCACCCCTCCACTTT.

The rearrangement links TRBV7-2 to TRBJ2-7, with TRBD2 matching over 14 bases. Germline-derived CDR1 and CDR2 are SGHTA and FQGNSA. V shed 5 bases and J 5 bases; nucleotides not matched to a gene: 8. The length of the CDR3 is 16 residues. The CDR3 DNA reads TGTGCCAGCAGCGATAACCCGGGACTAGCGGGGGACGAGCAGTACTTC. Encoded protein: CASSDNPGLAGDEQYF.

The chain carries TRBV7-9 and TRBJ1-1, with D possibly being TRBD1 (5 bases). Trimming pared 5 bases from V and 4 bases from J, leaving 17 bases between. Germline V gene sequence: CDR1 SEHNR, CDR2 FQNEAQ (reference sequence). The CDR3 covers 15 residues. The CDR3 loop is CASSPPLGTFTEAFF. CDR3 bases: TGTGCCAGCAGCCCACCCCTTGGGACTTTCACTGAAGCTTTCTTT. Supplemented by reference TRBV7-9 and TRBJ1-1, the full variable domain reads DTGVSQNPRHKITKRGQNVTFRCDPISEHNRLYWYRQTLGQGPEFLTYFQNEAQLEKSRLLSDRFSAERPKGSFSTLEIQRTEQGDSAMYLCASSPPLGTFTEAFFGQGTRLTVV.

V is TRBV5-1 and J is TRBJ2-2; TRBD1 matches at 11 bases. This CDR3 region has 17 residues. Germline V gene lookup returns CDR1 SGHRS and CDR2 YFSETQ. The J segment lost 3 bases and the V segment lost 2 bases, leaving 6 bases of the junction unmatched. CDR3 bases: TGCGCCAGCAGCTTAAGTCCGGGACAGGGGGACACCGGGGAGCTGTTTTTT. It yields the protein CASSLSPGQGDTGELFF. The whole variable domain, filled in from reference TRBV5-1 and TRBJ2-2, reads KAGVTQTPRYLIKTRGQQVTLSCSPISGHRSVSWYQQTPGQGLQFLFEYFSETQRNKGNFPGRFSGRQFSNSRSEMNVSTLELGDSALYLCASSLSPGQGDTGELFFGEGSRLTVL.

The chain joins TRBV24-1 to TRBJ2-3, with TRBD1 matching over 7 bases. V lost 7 bases to trimming and J lost 5 bases; unmatched junction nucleotides: 5. CDR1 and CDR2 from the germline V gene are KGHDR and SFDVKD. The CDR3 spans 13 residues. The CDR3 nucleotides read TGTGCCACCAGAGGGGGCGCGGAAGATACGCAGTATTTT. Its translation: CATRGGAEDTQYF.

V and J are TRBV9 and TRBJ2-6, with D perhaps TRBD2 (5 bases). The CDR3 has 15 residues. Germline CDR1 and CDR2: SGDLS and YYNGEE. Trimming pared 2 bases from V and 0 bases from J, leaving 6 bases between. The CDR3: CASSVRVSGANVLTF. Written as DNA, the CDR3 is TGTGCCAGCAGCGTGAGGGTCTCTGGGGCCAACGTCCTGACTTTC. Complete variable domain (other parts from reference TRBV9 and TRBJ2-6): DSGVTQTPKHLITATGQRVTLRCSPRSGDLSVYWYQQSLDQGLQFLIQYYNGEERAKGNILERFSAQQFPDLHSELNLSSLELGDSALYFCASSVRVSGANVLTFGAGSRLTVL.

This sequence joins TRBV6-6 and TRBJ1-1; D is undetermined. The CDR3 is 13 amino acids. The germline gives CDR1 MNHNY, CDR2 SVGAGI (reference sequence). The ends were cut back, 2 bases at V and 4 bases at J, with 8 bases in the middle. The CDR3 DNA sequence: TGTGCCAGCAGTTACGCCGTGGCCACTGAAGCTTTCTTT. It specifies CASSYAVATEAFF.

This clone was seen a few times. The rearrangement uses TRBV6-1 and TRBJ1-1; D is ambiguous. V lost 3 bases and J lost 3, with 11 bases in between. The V gene's germline CDR1 is MNHNS and CDR2 SASEGT. The CDR3 has 14 residues. The CDR3 here is CASSDPGSDTEAFF. CDR3 in DNA: TGTGCCAGCAGTGATCCAGGCAGTGACACTGAAGCTTTCTTT.

The chain recombines TRBV19 with TRBJ2-1; D call uncertain. The V gene's germline CDR1 is LNHDA and CDR2 SQIVND (reference sequence). The CDR3 is 12 residues long. Trimming cost V 4 bases and J 3 bases, with 4 bases left between them. As DNA, the CDR3 is TGTGCCAGTAGTACCCTCTACAATGAGCAGTTCTTC. Protein product: CASSTLYNEQFF.

This clone is a singleton in its sample. The genes are TRBV18 and TRBJ2-2; 10 nucleotides line up with TRBD2. There are 15 residues in the CDR3. Trimming cost V 4 bases and J 2 bases; bases outside gene matches: 1. In germline, CDR1 is KGHSH, CDR2 LQKENI. Here the CDR3 reads CASSLAGGNTGELFF. In nucleotides, the CDR3 is TGTGCCAGCTCACTAGCGGGAGGAAACACCGGGGAGCTGTTTTTT.

The chain links TRBV25-1 to TRBJ1-6, with TRBD1 matching over 9 bases. The CDR3 runs 15 residues. Germline CDR1 and CDR2: MGHDK and SYGVNS. Unmatched junction bases numbered 7, after V lost 6 bases and J lost 7 bases. CDR3 sequence (DNA): TGTGCCAGCAGCGGAGCGGACAGGGGAAATTCACCCCTCCACTTT. This sequence encodes CASSGADRGNSPLHF.

The chain combines TRBV19 with TRBJ2-7; D not certain. This CDR3 has 17 amino acids. Between the trimmed V and J ends, which lost 5 bases and 0 bases, there was a span of 20 bases. CDR1 and CDR2 (germline): LNHDA, SQIVND (reference sequence). In DNA form, the CDR3 reads TGTGCCAGTAGTCCGTTCCCCGAGGCTGCAAGCTCCTACGAGCAGTACTTC. Translation gives CASSPFPEAASSYEQYF.

The J gene is TRBJ2-3, the V gene TRBV11-3; 8 bases match TRBD2. The CDR3 loop spans 14 amino acids. Germline trimming cut 5 bases from V and 1 base from J; bases unmatched to any gene: 2. Germline V gene sequence: CDR1 SGHNT, CDR2 YENEEA. CDR3 protein: CASSPGGRTDTQYF. CDR3 DNA sequence: TGTGCCAGCAGCCCGGGGGGGCGCACAGATACGCAGTATTTT.

This clone has just one count. The chain joins TRBV2 to TRBJ2-7, with D maybe TRBD2 (6 bases). Germline V gives CDR1 SNHLY, CDR2 FYNNEI. The CDR3 extends over 16 amino acids. V was cut by 0 bases and J by 2 bases, with 14 bases left in between. The DNA for the CDR3 is TGTGCCAGCAGTGAAGCGCTTGCTAGCGTTACCTACGAGCAGTACGTC. Translating gives CASSEALASVTYEQYV.

The chain uses TRBV28 and TRBJ1-3, with TRBD1 identical over 7 bases. V dropped 0 bases and J dropped 4; count of bases not matched to a gene: 6. CDR3 length: 16 residues. From germline, CDR1 is MDHEN and CDR2 SYDVKM. This chain's CDR3 is CASSLWTGSGGNTIYF. The CDR3 DNA sequence: TGTGCCAGCAGTTTATGGACAGGGTCGGGCGGAAACACCATATATTTT.

This chain joins TRBV18 and TRBJ2-1; TRBD1 is a possible D gene (6 bases). Trimming left V 3 bases short and J 9 bases short, with 9 bases between. The CDR3 is 12 residues long. Germline lookup yields CDR1 KGHSH and CDR2 LQKENI. This chain's CDR3 is CASSPGDIEQFF. In DNA form, the CDR3 reads TGTGCCAGCTCACCCGGGGACATTGAGCAGTTCTTC.

For the CDR3, the DNA is TGTGCCAGCAGCCCCATCGGTCACGGGGAGCTGTTTTTT. This gives the protein CASSPIGHGELFF. This rearrangement joins TRBV6-5 to TRBJ2-2; D gene ambiguous. Germline CDR1 and CDR2: MNHEY and SVGAGI. This CDR3 is 13 amino acids long. V was cut by 6 bases and J by 7 bases, with 12 bases left in between.

This clone was found once. The V call is TRBV4-3, the J call TRBJ2-7, with D maybe TRBD2 (6 bases). With 0 bases removed from V and 0 bases from J, the gap between germline ends came to 12 bases. CDR3 size: 16 residues. Germline loops: CDR1 LGHNA, CDR2 YSLEER. The CDR3 protein is CASSQELEGSSYEQYF. In nucleotides, the CDR3 is TGCGCCAGCAGCCAAGAACTGGAGGGGAGCTCCTACGAGCAGTACTTC.

V gene TRBV5-6 combines with J gene TRBJ2-1; TRBD2 matches 9 bases. The CDR3 has 16 amino acids. Germline CDR1 is SGHDT and CDR2 is YYEEEE. J was trimmed by 7 bases and V by 4 bases; bases with no gene match: 12. The chain's CDR3 is CASSLNAGGRINEQFF. The CDR3 DNA reads as TGTGCCAGCAGCCTTAACGCGGGGGGGCGAATAAATGAGCAGTTCTTC.

The chain couples TRBV10-2 to TRBJ2-3; TRBD2 matches at 10 bases. The J segment lost 5 bases and the V segment lost 5 bases, leaving 1 base of the junction unmatched. The V gene's germline CDR1 is WSHSY and CDR2 SAAADI. The CDR3 covers 13 residues. CDR3 region: CASSSGRGDTQYF. The CDR3 bases are TGCGCCAGCAGTAGCGGGAGGGGAGATACGCAGTATTTT.

The J gene is TRBJ1-5, the V gene TRBV2; the D gene is possibly TRBD1 (6 bases). Germline CDR1 and CDR2: SNHLY and FYNNEI. Between the trimmed V and J ends, which lost 6 bases and 5 bases, there was a span of 11 bases. The length of the CDR3 is 13 residues. The CDR3 spells CASRGGRDQPQHF. The CDR3 DNA sequence: TGTGCCAGCAGAGGGGGGAGGGATCAGCCCCAGCATTTT.